This T cell receptor (beta chain) emerged from a study of siplizumab effects on memory and regulatory T cells. Only in-frame clones appear in the TCRdb table, and some are missing; sequencing was by immunoSEQ multiplex PCR. The top ten hold 1.5% to 1.7% of the sample, which has under 100,000 clones, roughly 89% seen once. The V gene's germline CDR1 is SNHLY and CDR2 FYNNEI. This CDR3 region has 14 residues. The V end lost 3 bases, the J end lost 6 bases, and 14 bases lay between the germline ends. This clone has more than one count but fewer than ten. Its antigen is not identified. Study-level results: Reactions containing siplizumab showed mappable alloreactive CD4+ clones averaging roughly 66% Treg-derived, versus about 28% in controls.

This chain connects TRBV2 to TRBJ1-2, with no clear D. Sequencing was performed on Tregs sorted from blood. This receptor was taken from a human donor in good health. The CDR3 DNA is TGTGCCAGCAGTGATGCGAAGGGTTGGGATGGCTACACCTTC. Translated: CASSDAKGWDGYTF.